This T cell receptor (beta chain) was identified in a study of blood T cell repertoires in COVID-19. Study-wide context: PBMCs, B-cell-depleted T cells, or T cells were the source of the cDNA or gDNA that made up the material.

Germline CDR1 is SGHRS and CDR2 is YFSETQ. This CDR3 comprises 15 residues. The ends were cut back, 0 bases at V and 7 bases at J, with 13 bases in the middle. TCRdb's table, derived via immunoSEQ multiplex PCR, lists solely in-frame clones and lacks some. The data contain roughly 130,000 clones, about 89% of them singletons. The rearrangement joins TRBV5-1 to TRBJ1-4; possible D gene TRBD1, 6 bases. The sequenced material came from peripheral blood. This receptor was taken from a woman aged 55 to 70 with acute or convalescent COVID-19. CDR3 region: CASSLDSGAGEKLFF. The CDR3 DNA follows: TGCGCCAGCAGCTTGGACTCAGGGGCGGGTGAAAAACTGTTTTTT.